Sequencing of this T cell receptor (beta chain) was carried out in a study of T cell changes during pregnancy in multiple sclerosis (dated by TCRdb to about 2019). General notes on the study: Changes in the T cell repertoire over the course of pregnancy were examined in this study in women with multiple sclerosis.

Notes on this clone: Its antigen remains unidentified. Nothing much larger sits one base from this clone, and base qualities are not available.

The CDR3 goes from the cysteine to the phenylalanine over 14 residues. Only the CDR3 region is kept as DNA, spanning 42 bases read in frame from base 1. The germline V gene (reference sequence) sets CDR1 to SEHNR and CDR2 to FQNEAQ. The junction shows trimming of 5 bases on V and 1 base on J, and the gene matches do not reach 2 bases of it. The library was produced with the immunoSEQ multiplex PCR assay. The immuneACCESS repertoire file appears here via TCRdb, limited to in-frame rearrangements. These files lack a portion of the clones; in checked studies, under half of the deficit traces to unresolved V genes, and the cause of the others is not known. The sample yields over 25,000 clones; about 88% were counted once. The ten most abundant clones make up 11% of the sample.

Sequencing was performed on CD8+ T cells from peripheral blood mononuclear cells, taken in the third trimester of pregnancy. The chain is encoded by TRBV7-9 joined to TRBJ1-3, with 7 central nucleotides matching TRBD1. The sequence derives from a female donor with multiple sclerosis, enrolled in a pregnancy study. CDR3 reads: CASSTTGSGNTIYF. The DNA sequence is as follows: TGTGCCAGCAGCACGACAGGGTCTGGAAACACCATATATTTT.